These 19 T cell receptor beta chains came from one sample sequenced in a study of T cell repertoires in cytomegalovirus infection. A single record per CDR3 protein comes from TCRdb applying MiXCR to the reads. The sample records fewer than 1,000,000 distinct CDR3 sequences, roughly 30% being singletons. For these TCRs, the target antigens are not known. This material consisted of cultured CD8+ T cells from PBMCs, taken from culture after CMV antigen stimulation. The receptors stem from a human donor in good health (CMV status not recorded). Some clones in this sample may be carry-over from other donors' samples.

This chain uses TRBV27 with TRBJ1-2, with a possible D match to TRBD1 (6 bases). The V end lost 3 bases, the J end lost 4 bases, and 15 bases lay between the germline ends. The CDR3 has 15 amino acids. CDR1 is MNHEY, CDR2 SMNVEV, per germline (reference sequence). CDR3 protein: CASSLSQDSLYGYTF. The CDR3 nucleotides read TGTGCCAGCAGTTTGTCCCAGGACAGTCTCTATGGCTACACCTTC.

The chain joins TRBV7-3 to TRBJ2-5; weak D call: TRBD2 (5 bases). This CDR3 comprises 15 residues. Germline V gives CDR1 SGHTA, CDR2 FQGTGA. Trimming removed 2 bases at V and 1 base at J, with 11 bases between. The CDR3 here is CASSLEGVVQETQYF. The CDR3 bases are TGTGCCAGCAGCTTAGAGGGTGTAGTCCAAGAGACCCAGTACTTC.

This clonotype was seen only a few times. The V gene is TRBV6-5, the J gene TRBJ1-6; 7 bases align to TRBD1. The CDR3 spans 14 residues. Looked up from germline, CDR1 is MNHEY and CDR2 is SVGAGI. V lost 4 bases, J lost 12 bases, and 9 bases stayed unmatched. For the CDR3, the DNA is TGTGCCAGCAGTTCCGGACAGGAGATAGTACCCCTCCACTTT. Encoded protein: CASSSGQEIVPLHF.

This clonotype was detected once. The genes are TRBV6-2 or TRBV6-3 and TRBJ1-2; D perhaps matches TRBD1 (5 bases). V shed 5 bases and J shed 8 bases, with 12 bases lying between them. There are 12 residues in the CDR3. Germline-derived CDR1 and CDR2 are MNHEY and SVGEGT. The CDR3 spells CASSTWTRGYTF. The CDR3 DNA reads as TGTGCCAGCAGTACCTGGACACGCGGCTACACCTTC.

This clonotype has a handful of counts. The DNA for the CDR3 is TGTGCCAGCAGTTACGGGACAGTAAATGGCTACACCTTC. Amino acids: CASSYGTVNGYTF. V and J are TRBV6-2 or TRBV6-3 and TRBJ1-2, with 7 nucleotides matching TRBD1. The junction had 3 bases not matched to a gene; V was cut back by 2 bases and J by 6 bases. The CDR3 is 13 residues long. Germline V gene lookup returns CDR1 MNHEY and CDR2 SVGEGT.

This clonotype appeared a few times. The chain is built from TRBV7-8 and TRBJ1-4, with 9 nucleotides matching TRBD1. The CDR3 loop spans 14 amino acids. V dropped 5 bases and J dropped 7; count of bases not matched to a gene: 5. The germline gives CDR1 SGHVS, CDR2 FQNEAQ. The CDR3 DNA reads as TGTGCCAGCAGCATTACAGGGGGCGGTGAAAAACTGTTTTTT. The encoded protein is CASSITGGGEKLFF.

This clonotype was seen only a few times. This chain links TRBV6-6 with TRBJ2-3; the D call may be TRBD1 or TRBD2 (6 bases each). Germline CDR1 reads MNHNY; CDR2 reads SVGAGI (reference sequence). This CDR3 contains 14 residues. With 5 bases removed from V and 3 bases from J, the gap between germline ends came to 12 bases. CDR3 sequence reads: CASSGGLRTDTQYF. In nucleotides, the CDR3 is TGTGCCAGCAGTGGGGGGCTAAGGACAGATACGCAGTATTTT.

This sequence joins TRBV19 and TRBJ2-6; D unclear. Per the germline V gene, CDR1 is LNHDA and CDR2 is SQIVND (reference sequence). The CDR3 spans 18 residues. V dropped 3 bases and J dropped 0 bases, with 15 bases sitting between them. In DNA, the CDR3 is TGTGCCAGTAGTATCCTTGAAGGGTTAAGCTCTGGGGCCAACGTCCTGACTTTC. It is translated as CASSILEGLSSGANVLTF.

This rearrangement joins TRBV7-3 to TRBJ2-4; D possibly corresponds to TRBD2 (6 bases). CDR1 and CDR2 (germline): SGHTA, FQGTGA. CDR3 length: 13 residues. V lost 5 bases, J lost 6 bases, and 11 bases lay in between. CDR3 region: CASSTSGSNIQYF. The CDR3 DNA reads TGTGCCAGCAGCACCAGCGGGTCAAACATTCAGTACTTC.

This clonotype appeared a few times. The DNA of the CDR3 is TGTGCCAGCAGCTTATTTAGCGGGGGGGCCAGAGATACGCAGTATTTT. As protein: CASSLFSGGARDTQYF. This chain uses TRBV5-5 with TRBJ2-3; 11 positions agree with TRBD2. The CDR3 consists of 16 residues. The trim removed 2 bases at V and 5 bases at J, leaving 7 bases unmatched. From germline, CDR1 is SGHKS and CDR2 YYEKEE (reference sequence).

This clonotype has a single count. The chain employs TRBV11-1 and TRBJ1-2; no definite D call. The CDR3 runs to 13 residues. Looked up from germline, CDR1 is SGHAT and CDR2 is FQDESV (reference sequence). Trimming shortened V by 2 bases and J by 6 bases, and 10 bases separated the two germline ends. The DNA of the CDR3 is TGTGCCAGCAGCTTAACCACCAGGAATGGCTACACCTTC. It translates to CASSLTTRNGYTF.

This chain joins TRBV6-5 and TRBJ2-2, with D unclear. V was cut by 0 bases and J by 7 bases, with 12 bases left in between. CDR3 length: 15 residues. Germline CDR1 reads MNHEY; CDR2 reads SVGAGI. Here the CDR3 reads CASSYSIISVGELFF. CDR3 nucleotide sequence: TGTGCCAGCAGTTACTCCATAATATCAGTCGGGGAGCTGTTTTTT.

In this sample, this clonotype turned up a few times. The rearrangement joins TRBV13 to TRBJ1-2; 7 bases fit TRBD1. Trimming at V came to 11 bases and at J to 0 bases, leaving 24 bases not matched to a gene. The germline V gene encodes CDR1 PRHDT and CDR2 FYEKMQ (reference sequence). CDR3 size: 19 residues. The CDR3, as DNA: TGTGCCGGGGGGAAGGGGGCTCGGGCTCGACTCCCCTCTAACTATGGCTACACCTTC. Translated: CAGGKGARARLPSNYGYTF.

The V call is TRBV25-1, the J call TRBJ1-6; no clear D gene. CDR3 size: 19 residues. Germline V gene lookup returns CDR1 MGHDK and CDR2 SYGVNS. The V end was cut by 3 bases, the J end by 0 bases, with 18 bases between. The CDR3 DNA reads as TGTGCCAGCAGTGATTCAGGACCCCGCCTCAGCTCCTATAATTCACCCCTCCACTTT. Encoded protein: CASSDSGPRLSSYNSPLHF.

This clonotype was seen ten or more times. An end of the junction differs from the germline gene, which may be a read error. The chain uses TRBV7-7 and TRBJ2-2; maybe TRBD2 (5 bases). The CDR3 totals 13 residues. CDR1 is SSHAT and CDR2 is FNYEAQ in the germline V gene (reference sequence). CDR3 sequence (DNA): TGTGCTAGCAGCTTAGACACGGGAGGGGAGCTGTTTTTT. It specifies CASSLDTGGELFF. The full variable domain, its missing parts supplied by reference TRBV7-7 and TRBJ2-2, is GAGVSQSPRYKVTKRGQDVTLRCDPISSHATLYWYQQALGQGPEFLTYFNYEAQPDKSGLPSDRFSAERPEGSISTLTIQRTEQRDSAMYRCASSLDTGGELFFGEGSRLTVL.

The chain uses TRBV4-1 and TRBJ2-6; perhaps TRBD1 as D (5 bases). V dropped 5 bases and J dropped 2 bases, with 10 bases sitting between them. The CDR3 extends over 15 amino acids. The germline V gene encodes CDR1 MGHRA and CDR2 YSYEKL. The CDR3 here is CASSTQGPGANVLTF. The CDR3 DNA reads TGCGCCAGCAGCACCCAGGGCCCTGGGGCCAACGTCCTGACTTTC.

This clonotype has just a few counts. The J gene is TRBJ1-2, the V gene TRBV7-2, with D unclear. CDR3 length: 18 amino acids. V was pared by 5 bases and J by 1 base, with 23 bases between. Germline V gene data show CDR1 as SGHTA and CDR2 as FQGNSA. The CDR3 loop reads CASSILGPIGQINYGYTF. The CDR3, as DNA: TGTGCCAGCAGCATCCTTGGCCCTATAGGCCAGATTAACTATGGCTACACCTTC. Full variable domain (rest looked up from reference TRBV7-2 and TRBJ1-2): GAGVSQSPSNKVTEKGKDVELRCDPISGHTALYWYRQSLGQGLEFLIYFQGNSAPDKSGLPSDRFSAERTGGSVSTLTIQRTQQEDSAVYLCASSILGPIGQINYGYTFGSGTRLTVV.

V is TRBV15 and J is TRBJ1-4; TRBD1 aligns across 10 bases. Per germline, CDR1 LNHNV and CDR2 YYDKDF (reference sequence). Trimming at V came to 3 bases and at J to 8 bases, leaving 3 bases not matched to a gene. The CDR3 has 14 amino acids. The CDR3, as DNA: TGTGCCACCAGCAGCGGGACAGGGGACGAAAAACTGTTTTTT. Amino acids: CATSSGTGDEKLFF.

Turning to this clonotype: This sequence may be a read error, since a much larger clone differs from it by one base. This CDR3 reads CASSPLTAGDEQHF. CDR3 nucleotides: TGTGCCAGCAGCCCGCTTACGGCGGGGGACGAGCAGCACTTC. V is TRBV7-6 and J is TRBJ2-7, with 7 bases matching TRBD2. CDR1 is SGHVS and CDR2 is FNYEAQ in the germline V gene. The CDR3 extends over 14 amino acids.